What follows is one T cell receptor beta chain and its context. The antigen it recognizes is unknown. There are no base qualities to consult, and no much larger clone falls within one base. From cysteine to phenylalanine, the CDR3 is 17 amino acids long. The retained sequence is limited to the CDR3, 51 bases, with the frame set at the first base. Relative to germline, V is 4 bases shorter and J is 2 bases shorter, with 22 bases between their ends. Looking up the germline V gene yields CDR1 SGHRS and CDR2 YFSETQ. In total, about 650 healthy bone marrow donors made up the cohort. Cohort members were all nominally healthy when sampled, although unrecorded immune exposures were likely present. The donor tested CMV seronegative and was one of the 352 seronegative cohort members. Every donor gave a peripheral blood sample, and the peripheral blood mononuclear cells from that sample were used for TCR beta sequencing. The Qiagen DNeasy Blood Extraction Kit was used to extract genomic DNA from the blood cell samples.

This record comes from a study of cytomegalovirus exposure and HLA in healthy donors (dated by TCRdb to the late 2010s). Some background on the complete study: An earlier analysis of some 620 of the donors reported 276 Gb of sequence data and 117 million unique TCR beta sequences obtained from about 179 million T cells. About 300 gigabases of sequencing data and approximately 80 million unique TCR sequences were included in an early release covering 550 to 650 HLA-typed donors. Of the approximately 400 genotyped donors, over 70% fell in the genetic ancestry cluster associated with self-reported Caucasian donors. The study aimed to test whether cataloging public T cell receptors could reveal signatures of past pathogen exposure. The T cell repertoires of some 700 subjects were profiled by immunosequencing and related to cytomegalovirus serostatus. Along with the roughly 700-subject first cohort, a separate validation cohort of around 110 different subjects was used. The study combined high-throughput TCR immunosequencing, statistical association of individual TCRs with disease status, and machine learning to predict cytomegalovirus infection status. To study patterns of TCR occurrence, a later analysis re-analyzed previously published TCR beta repertoires from several hundred donors and added high-resolution HLA genotyping. The later analysis used no new phenotypic data to find candidate immune exposures, relying instead on TCR beta sequences and their occurrence across donors. An earlier analysis of 587 of the donors used high-throughput TCR beta sequencing to judge whether each TCR beta V gene segment behaved as functional or pseudogenic. Donor age, sex, ethnicity and CMV serostatus were compiled together with the repertoire data. A later genetic analysis took genome-wide SNP genotypes for about 65% of the roughly 670 donors and used that subset as a discovery cohort. Every discovery cohort repertoire had been produced on one sequencing platform. Class I and class II HLA loci were covered by the typing at four-digit resolution. The number of typed donors differed by locus: roughly 629-640 for A, B, C, DRB1 and DQB1; approximately 520 for DQA1; 606 for DPA1; and approximately 450 for DPB1. Roughly 5 DR-DQ haplotypes were handled as single units for association and clustering, since linkage in the cohort was strong. On average, around 200,000 unique TCR beta nucleotide sequences were sequenced per donor among about 400 genotyped donors of the cohort, with roughly a sixth of those sequences being non-productive.

What the research found in general, with its limitations: A later analysis found that TCR association rates varied across HLA loci, with DRB1 alleles showing the most associated TCRs and HLA-C alleles the fewest. Linkage disequilibrium might explain the correlated functional status among segregating V segments, but an unknown experimental factor could not be ruled out. Seventeen rarely observed V segments, including chromosome 9 orphons, were excluded from the earlier analysis of approximately 500 of the donors because counts were too low. For the cohort, immune exposure information was limited to CMV serostatus. Compared with equally common non-associated chains, HLA-associated TCR beta chains in a later analysis were more clonally expanded and had lower generation probabilities. A further reported finding was that TCR beta sequences accurately predicted the HLA-A and HLA-B alleles for most subjects in the first cohort. A later genetic analysis associated a missense DCLRE1C variant with V-gene and J-gene trimming of TCR beta chains, and an independent cohort replicated the association. A cluster of highly shared sequence variants was judged likely to be a technical artifact of the sequencing pipeline. The authors suggested that the approach could potentially be extended to other disease states and immunological phenotypes. Sequencing depth was assumed to be roughly uniform across donors in the presence/absence analyses, though that assumption may not hold. A total of 150 or so TCR beta chains were listed by the study as associated with cytomegalovirus. Because some donors lacked HLA typing at each locus, the association tests relied only on the typed subset. The classifier was reported to diagnose cytomegalovirus status with high specificity and sensitivity in both the original and validation cohorts. A later analysis reported that several top co-occurrence clusters appeared linked to parvovirus B19, influenza, CMV and Epstein-Barr virus. Most TCR sequences were seen in very few donors, while some public TCRs were found in many individuals. Some IMGT-functional V segments, including TRBV6-2 and TRBV6-3, could not be distinguished by the 87-base-pair reads and were therefore excluded. A later analysis found that most CMV-associated TCR beta chains appeared HLA-restricted, with HLA associations seemingly driven largely by CMV exposure. In a later analysis, 15,000 to 20,000 TCR beta sequences were associated with specific HLA alleles at a false discovery rate of 0.05. In vitro tests confirmed that a few of the cytomegalovirus-associated TCR beta chains recognize cytomegalovirus antigens. In an earlier analysis of approximately 590 of the donors, most TCR beta V segments appeared in productive rearrangements about 90% or about 30% of the time, broadly matching IMGT annotations. Strong co-occurrence of HLA alleles, especially DR and DQ, made assigning TCR associations to individual alleles difficult. According to a later genetic analysis, donors in an Asian-associated ancestry cluster had fewer N-insertions in productive TCRs than the roughly 700-donor mean. This cohort had only TCR beta chains sequenced, and the lack of alpha or paired-chain data limited which features could be detected.

The library was built by means of the immunoSEQ multiplex PCR assay. The multiplex PCR relied on a mix of 60 forward primers for TCR Vbeta segments and 13 reverse primers for TCR Jbeta segments. The CDR3 region of rearranged TCR beta genes was amplified from genomic DNA with a multiplex PCR assay. The amplified TCR beta libraries were sequenced on the Illumina HiSeq System as 87-base-pair reads. The paper's data handling went like this. In a later analysis, approximately 74 million unique TCR beta chains were counted across the approximately 670 repertoires, and some 10 million of these chains were shared by at least two donors. To remove PCR and sequencing errors, raw reads were error-corrected and collapsed into unique sequences using a nearest-neighbor algorithm that merged closely related sequences. V, D and J gene segments were assigned by aligning CDR3 sequences to IMGT reference sequences. For a sequence to be retained, at least a six-nucleotide match to both a V gene segment and a J gene segment was required. A rearrangement counted as productive if the CDR3 had no stop codons and remained in frame with V and J, and every other rearrangement counted as non-productive. CDR3 was defined according to IMGT convention as the region running from the second conserved V-encoded cysteine to the conserved J-encoded phenylalanine. Sequences without an unambiguous match to a single V gene segment were excluded from the earlier analysis of approximately 600 of the donors. An earlier analysis of some 500 of the donors classified V segments as functional when productive rearrangements were above 56.7% and as segregating when the standard deviation between donors was above 5%. A statistical classification framework was built for diagnosing cytomegalovirus status from the catalog of TCR beta chain sequences. A later analysis assigned V and J genes by comparing TCR nucleotide sequences with IMGT/GENE-DB human TR gene sequences. A later analysis assigned CDR3 sequences and most-parsimonious VDJ recombination scenarios with the TCRdist pipeline. A later analysis defined each TCR beta chain by its CDR3 amino acid sequence plus V-gene family, and excluded reads lacking a unique V-gene family. A later analysis removed several hundred highly shared, low-generation-probability nucleotide sequences to deal with suspected cross-contamination and a sequencing artifact. A later analysis calculated a clonal expansion index for each public chain from normalized within-repertoire ranks of inferred template counts. Generation probabilities in a later analysis came from a VDJ recombination model fitted to out-of-frame rearrangements, and those results were checked against IGoR. A later analysis scored TCR-TCR, TCR-HLA and TCR-CMV co-occurrence with hypergeometric tests, applying a repertoire-size bias correction to TCR pairs. To estimate false discovery rates, a later analysis permuted the HLA or CMV assignments 20 times. In a later analysis, co-occurring TCRs were grouped using DBSCAN, and TCRdist sequence similarity was added for clustering within HLA-allele-positive subsets. Repertoires with fewer than 30,000 or more than 120,000 public chains, plus five repertoires with anomalous nucleotide sharing, were excluded from co-occurrence clustering. TCRdb limited this immuneACCESS table to in-frame rearrangements with V and J called. A share of clones is missing; checked studies link under half to unresolved V genes, and the rest is unexplained. V, J and clone size reflect that table, while D and trimming were determined from the DNA. Recorded for this sample are 90,000 to 150,000 clones; 81% of them occurred a single time. Roughly 2.2% of the sample is taken by the ten largest.

Sequencing used PBMCs. The receptor comes from a woman in her 40s in good health and CMV-seronegative. The rearrangement combines TRBV5-1 with TRBJ2-7; TRBD1 is perhaps the D gene, given 5 matching bases. The DNA is TGCGCCAGCAGCCGTTTCCAGGGTTTGGCGTCTACCTACGAGCAGTACTTC. This translates into CASSRFQGLASTYEQYF.